Each of the 23 T cell receptor beta chains below was sequenced from the same sample in a study of T cell responses to AZD1222 COVID-19 vaccine. The assay was immunoSEQ multiplex PCR, and TCRdb's table has in-frame clones only and misses some. This sample yields roughly 130,000 clones, of which about 90% are seen a single time; under 9% belongs to the top ten. The material was peripheral blood, obtained on day 0 of AZD1222 vaccination. The receptors derive from an adult in good health.

The J gene is TRBJ2-7, the V gene TRBV27; possible D gene TRBD2, 5 bases. This CDR3 has 13 amino acids. The ends were cut back, 5 bases at V and 7 bases at J, with 15 bases in the middle. Germline lookup yields CDR1 MNHEY and CDR2 SMNVEV (reference sequence). As DNA, the CDR3 is TGTGCCAGCAGTCCCCGCCTAACTAGGGAGCAGTACTTC. Protein sequence: CASSPRLTREQYF.

CDR3 sequence: CAGGTETSEQYF. The CDR3 DNA is TGTGCCGGAGGGACGGAAACCTCCGAGCAGTACTTC. The rearrangement links TRBV6-5 to TRBJ2-7, with a tentative D call TRBD2 (6 bases). Trimming removed 11 bases at V and 6 bases at J, with 17 bases between. Germline CDR1 is MNHEY and CDR2 is SVGAGI. This CDR3 spans 12 amino acids.

The V call is TRBV6-4, the J call TRBJ1-2; 8 bases align to TRBD1. The CDR3 is 15 amino acids. Trimming took 4 bases from V and 2 from J; bases not matched to a gene: 6. The germline V gene has CDR1 MRHNA and CDR2 SNTAGT. The CDR3 DNA reads TGTGCCAGCAGTGTAGACAGGGGACGAAACTATGGCTACACCTTC. Translated, it gives CASSVDRGRNYGYTF.

This clone was detected only a few times. The chain couples TRBV12-2 to TRBJ1-2; the table's D call, TRBD1, has no DNA check behind it. TRBV12-2 is reported as a pseudogene. The CDR3 totals 12 residues. The CDR3, as DNA: TGTGCAAGTCGCACGACAGGGAATGGCTACACCTTC. Translation: CASRTTGNGYTF.

V usage is TRBV9 and J usage is TRBJ2-3; D is undetermined. The germline gives CDR1 SGDLS, CDR2 YYNGEE. V gave up 1 base and J gave up 0 bases, with 6 bases separating them. This CDR3 contains 14 residues. The CDR3 DNA reads as TGTGCCAGCAGCGTAATAGCTAGCACAGATACGCAGTATTTT. This sequence encodes CASSVIASTDTQYF.

The DNA of the CDR3 is TGTGCCAGCAGCCTTCTAGCGGGGGCCACAGATACGCAGTATTTT. As protein: CASSLLAGATDTQYF. The genes are TRBV6-5 and TRBJ2-3; 10 nucleotides align to TRBD2. Trimming took 6 bases from V and 2 from J; bases not matched to a gene: 5. The CDR3 is made up of 15 amino acids. CDR1 and CDR2 from the germline V gene are MNHEY and SVGAGI.

This clone was picked up one time. This rearrangement joins TRBV5-6 to TRBJ2-1; 7 bases agree with TRBD2. Trimming cost V 2 bases and J 3 bases; bases outside gene matches: 2. The CDR3 sequence is 14 residues long. From germline, CDR1 is SGHDT and CDR2 YYEEEE. CDR3 nucleotides: TGTGCCAGCAGCTTTACGGGGGGCTACAATGAGCAGTTCTTC. It yields the protein CASSFTGGYNEQFF.

This sequence joins TRBV15 and TRBJ2-7; 9 bases are shared with TRBD1. From germline, CDR1 is LNHNV and CDR2 YYDKDF (reference sequence). The CDR3 has 15 amino acids. After removal of 2 bases from V and 6 bases from J, the junction contained 8 bases not matched to a gene. The CDR3, as DNA: TGTGCCACCAGCAGATCGGGGACAGGGTACCCCGAGCAGTACTTC. This gives the protein CATSRSGTGYPEQYF.

V usage is TRBV12-3 or TRBV12-4 and J usage is TRBJ2-7, with D perhaps matching TRBD1 or TRBD2 (5 bases each). The V end was cut by 6 bases, the J end by 0 bases, with 9 bases between. The CDR3 spans 13 residues. The CDR3 sequence: CASSLGDSYEQYF. The CDR3, as DNA: TGTGCCAGCAGCCTGGGGGACTCCTACGAGCAGTACTTC.

The V call is TRBV19, the J call TRBJ1-2; TRBD1 agrees at 12 bases. This CDR3 spans 16 amino acids. Germline V gives CDR1 LNHDA, CDR2 SQIVND (reference sequence). After removal of 10 bases from V and 4 bases from J, the junction contained 13 bases not matched to a gene. The CDR3 sequence: CATRGQGARIIYGYTF. CDR3 DNA sequence: TGTGCCACCCGGGGACAGGGGGCGCGGATTATCTATGGCTACACCTTC.

The chain combines TRBV20-1 with TRBJ2-7; D gene unclear. Germline V gives CDR1 DFQATT, CDR2 SNEGSKA (reference sequence). This CDR3 is built from 11 residues. Trimming removed 6 bases from V and 4 bases from J, with 10 bases in between. The CDR3 DNA sequence: TGCAGTGCCCCCCTCACTTACGAGCAGTACTTC. Protein: CSAPLTYEQYF.

This clone was counted between two and nine times. The chain is built from TRBV10-1 and TRBJ2-7, with D perhaps TRBD2 (5 bases). Between the trimmed V and J ends, which lost 5 bases and 0 bases, there was a span of 8 bases. The CDR3 loop spans 13 amino acids. The germline gives CDR1 WNHNN, CDR2 SYGVQD (reference sequence). CDR3: CASSRENSYEQYF. Here the CDR3 DNA reads TGCGCCAGCAGTAGGGAGAACTCCTACGAGCAGTACTTC.

The chain uses TRBV19 and TRBJ2-7; weak D call: TRBD1 (7 bases). The CDR3 is 15 residues long. The germline V gene encodes CDR1 LNHDA and CDR2 SQIVND (reference sequence). The V end was cut by 6 bases, the J end by 2 bases, with 17 bases between. CDR3 residues: CASRGGPGQPYEQYF. The CDR3 nucleotides are TGTGCCAGTAGGGGGGGCCCGGGACAGCCCTACGAGCAGTACTTC.

The chain links TRBV10-1 to TRBJ2-3, with no clear D. V was shortened by 3 bases and J by 4 bases, with 11 bases between the two germline ends. CDR1 is WNHNN, CDR2 SYGVQD, per germline (reference sequence). The CDR3 has 14 amino acids. The CDR3 is CASSDNARADTQYF. CDR3 bases: TGCGCCAGCAGTGATAACGCTAGAGCAGATACGCAGTATTTT.

This clone was seen more than once but under ten times. The gene calls are TRBV3-1 (or the pseudogene TRBV3-2) and TRBJ2-7; 8 bases line up with TRBD2. CDR1 is LGHDT, CDR2 YNNKEL, per germline (reference sequence). This CDR3 has 14 amino acids. The V segment lost 1 base and the J segment 11 bases; nucleotides outside the gene matches: 10. DNA of the CDR3: TGTGCCAGCAGCCAAGCGATGGCGGGGGGCCCAGAGTACTTC. This translates into CASSQAMAGGPEYF.

The genes are TRBV6-5 and TRBJ1-3, with a tentative D call TRBD1 (5 bases). The CDR3 spans 15 residues. V shed 6 bases and J shed 0 bases, with 12 bases lying between them. Per the germline V gene, CDR1 is MNHEY and CDR2 is SVGAGI. Here the CDR3 DNA reads TGTGCCAGCAGCCCCACAGGATTCTCTGGAAACACCATATATTTT. This codes for CASSPTGFSGNTIYF.

This clone appeared once. The chain links TRBV5-1 to TRBJ2-1; D uncertain. V gave up 4 bases and J gave up 8 bases, with 19 bases separating them. Germline V gene lookup returns CDR1 SGHRS and CDR2 YFSETQ. The CDR3 runs 15 residues. In DNA, the CDR3 is TGCGCCAGCAGCCCGGGCAGATACCTTAGGGATGAGCAGTTCTTC. Its translation is CASSPGRYLRDEQFF.

The gene calls are TRBV19 and TRBJ1-1, with 10 bases matching TRBD1. The CDR3 spans 16 residues. J gave up 4 bases and V 5 bases, and 10 bases lay outside the gene matches. Germline V lookup: CDR1 LNHDA, CDR2 SQIVND (reference sequence). The CDR3 DNA follows: TGTGCCAGTAGTGTCGCCCGACAGGGGGCGCGCACTGAAGCTTTCTTT. Translated, it gives CASSVARQGARTEAFF.

V and J are TRBV12-3 or TRBV12-4 and TRBJ1-5; the D is unclear. The V gene lost 7 bases and the J gene lost 3 bases, with 10 bases spanning the gap. The CDR3 extends over 13 amino acids. The CDR3 region is CASTLVINQPQHF. CDR3 nucleotide sequence: TGTGCCAGCACCCTCGTTATCAATCAGCCCCAGCATTTT.

This clone was observed a single time. The gene calls are TRBV18 and TRBJ1-1; tentatively, D is TRBD1 (6 bases). CDR3 length: 13 amino acids. The V end lost 3 bases, the J end lost 3 bases, and 8 bases lay between the germline ends. Germline assignment: CDR1 KGHSH and CDR2 LQKENI. CDR3: CASSPQGYTEAFF. CDR3 in DNA: TGTGCCAGCTCACCTCAGGGGTACACTGAAGCTTTCTTT.

The V call is TRBV11-2, the J call TRBJ2-1; possible D gene TRBD1, 5 bases. This CDR3 has 15 residues. Looked up from germline, CDR1 is SGHAT and CDR2 is FQNNGV. Trimming took off 4 bases at V and 2 bases at J, with 12 bases between the two ends. CDR3 in DNA: TGTGCCAGCAGCTCCAGGGTGGGTGCCTACAATGAGCAGTTCTTC. It yields the protein CASSSRVGAYNEQFF.

V gene TRBV7-9 combines with J gene TRBJ2-5; D is perhaps TRBD2 (7 bases). The CDR3 loop spans 16 amino acids. The germline CDR1 and CDR2 sequences are SEHNR and FQNEAQ (reference sequence). With 3 bases removed from V and 4 bases from J, the gap between germline ends came to 18 bases. As DNA, the CDR3 is TGTGCCAGCAGCTTGAACCCCTGGGGGGGCCTAGAGACCCAGTACTTC. It translates to CASSLNPWGGLETQYF.

This clone has just a few counts. The J gene is TRBJ1-5, the V gene TRBV2; D gene unclear. This CDR3 has 15 amino acids. The V and J ends lost 2 bases and 0 bases respectively, with 8 bases between them. Per the germline V gene, CDR1 is SNHLY and CDR2 is FYNNEI. The CDR3 is CASSESQYSNQPQHF. The DNA for the CDR3 is TGTGCCAGCAGTGAATCACAGTATAGCAATCAGCCCCAGCATTTT.